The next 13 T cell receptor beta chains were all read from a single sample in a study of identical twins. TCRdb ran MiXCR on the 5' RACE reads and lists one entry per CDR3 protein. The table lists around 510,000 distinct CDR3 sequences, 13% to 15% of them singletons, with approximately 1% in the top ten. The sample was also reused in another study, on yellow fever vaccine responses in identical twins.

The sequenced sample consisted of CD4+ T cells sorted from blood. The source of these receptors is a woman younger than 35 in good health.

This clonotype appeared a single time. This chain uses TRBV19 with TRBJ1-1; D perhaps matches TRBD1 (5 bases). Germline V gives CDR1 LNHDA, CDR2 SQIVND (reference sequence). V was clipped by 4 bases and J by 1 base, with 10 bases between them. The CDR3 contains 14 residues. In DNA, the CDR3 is TGTGCCAGTAGTAACTGGGGCAGGAACACTGAAGCTTTCTTT. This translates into CASSNWGRNTEAFF.

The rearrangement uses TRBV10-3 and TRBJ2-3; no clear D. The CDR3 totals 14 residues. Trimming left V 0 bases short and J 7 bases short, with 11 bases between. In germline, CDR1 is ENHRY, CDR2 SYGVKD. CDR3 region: CAISESSGDYTQYF. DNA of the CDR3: TGTGCCATCAGTGAGTCGAGTGGGGATTATACGCAGTATTTT.

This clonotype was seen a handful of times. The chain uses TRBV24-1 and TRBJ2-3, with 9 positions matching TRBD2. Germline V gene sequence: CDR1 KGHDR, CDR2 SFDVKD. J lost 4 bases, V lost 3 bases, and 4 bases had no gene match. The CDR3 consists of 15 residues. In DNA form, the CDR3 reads TGTGCCACCAGTGATGTAGCGGGGGTGGCAGATACGCAGTATTTT. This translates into CATSDVAGVADTQYF.

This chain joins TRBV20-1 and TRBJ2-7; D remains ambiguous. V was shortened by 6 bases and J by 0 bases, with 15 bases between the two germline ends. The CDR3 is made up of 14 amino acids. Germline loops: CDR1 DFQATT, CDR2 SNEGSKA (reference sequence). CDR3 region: CSAKGLDNSYEQYF. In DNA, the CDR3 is TGCAGTGCAAAGGGCCTAGACAACTCCTACGAGCAGTACTTC.

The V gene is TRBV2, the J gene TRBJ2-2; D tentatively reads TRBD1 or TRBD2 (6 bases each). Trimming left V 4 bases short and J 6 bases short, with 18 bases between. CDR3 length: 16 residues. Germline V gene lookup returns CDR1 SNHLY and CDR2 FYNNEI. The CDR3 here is CASSVRGLRSAGELFF. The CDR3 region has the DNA TGTGCCAGCAGTGTACGGGGGCTACGCAGCGCCGGGGAGCTGTTTTTT.

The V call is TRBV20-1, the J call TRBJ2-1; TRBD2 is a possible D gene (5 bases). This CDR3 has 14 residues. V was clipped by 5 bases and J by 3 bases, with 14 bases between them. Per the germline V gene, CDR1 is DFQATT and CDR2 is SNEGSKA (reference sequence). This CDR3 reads CSAVGLANYNEQFF. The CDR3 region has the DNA TGCAGTGCTGTAGGGCTAGCCAACTACAATGAGCAGTTCTTC.

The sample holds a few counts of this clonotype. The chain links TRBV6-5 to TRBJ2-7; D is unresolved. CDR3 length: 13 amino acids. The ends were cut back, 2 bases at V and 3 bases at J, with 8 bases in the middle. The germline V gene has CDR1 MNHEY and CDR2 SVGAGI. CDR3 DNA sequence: TGTGCCAGCAGTTACGACCGAGACTACGAGCAGTACTTC. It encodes CASSYDRDYEQYF.

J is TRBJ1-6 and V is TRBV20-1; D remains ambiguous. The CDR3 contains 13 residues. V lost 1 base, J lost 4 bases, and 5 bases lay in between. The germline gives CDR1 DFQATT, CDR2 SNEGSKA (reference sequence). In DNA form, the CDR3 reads TGCAGTGCTAGAGGGCTGTATAATTCACCCCTCCACTTT. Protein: CSARGLYNSPLHF.

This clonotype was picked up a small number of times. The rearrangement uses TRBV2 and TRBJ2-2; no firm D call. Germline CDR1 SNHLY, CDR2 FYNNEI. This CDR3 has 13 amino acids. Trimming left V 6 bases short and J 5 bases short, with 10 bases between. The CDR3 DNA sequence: TGTGCCAGCAGGGAGACCGTTACCGGGGAGCTGTTTTTT. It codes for CASRETVTGELFF.

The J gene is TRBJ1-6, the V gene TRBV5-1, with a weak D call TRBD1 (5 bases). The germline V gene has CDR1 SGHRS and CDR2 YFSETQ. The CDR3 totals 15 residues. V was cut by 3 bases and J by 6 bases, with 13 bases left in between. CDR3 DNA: TGCGCCAGCAGCTCCTCGGGGGGGAGTAATTCACCCCTCCACTTT. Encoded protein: CASSSSGGSNSPLHF. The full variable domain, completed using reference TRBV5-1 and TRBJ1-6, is KAGVTQTPRYLIKTRGQQVTLSCSPISGHRSVSWYQQTPGQGLQFLFEYFSETQRNKGNFPGRFSGRQFSNSRSEMNVSTLELGDSALYLCASSSSGGSNSPLHFGNGTRLTVT.

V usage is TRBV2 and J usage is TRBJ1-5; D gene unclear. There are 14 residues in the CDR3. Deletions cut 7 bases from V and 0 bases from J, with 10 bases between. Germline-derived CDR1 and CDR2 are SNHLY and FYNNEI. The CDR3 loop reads CASMLEYSNQPQHF. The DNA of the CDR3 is TGTGCCAGCATGCTCGAGTATAGCAATCAGCCCCAGCATTTT.

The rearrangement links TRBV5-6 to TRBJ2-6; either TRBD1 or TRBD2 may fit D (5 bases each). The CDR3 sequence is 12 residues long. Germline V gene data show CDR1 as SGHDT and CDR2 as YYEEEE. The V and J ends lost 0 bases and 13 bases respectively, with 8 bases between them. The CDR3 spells CASSLDRRVLTF. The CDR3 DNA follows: TGTGCCAGCAGCTTGGACAGGAGGGTCCTGACTTTC.

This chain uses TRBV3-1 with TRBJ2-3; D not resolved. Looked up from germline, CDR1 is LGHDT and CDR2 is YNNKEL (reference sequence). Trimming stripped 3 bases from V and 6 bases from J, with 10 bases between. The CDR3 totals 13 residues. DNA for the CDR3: TGTGCCAGCAGCCAGTGGGCAGAGGATACGCAGTATTTT. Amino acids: CASSQWAEDTQYF.